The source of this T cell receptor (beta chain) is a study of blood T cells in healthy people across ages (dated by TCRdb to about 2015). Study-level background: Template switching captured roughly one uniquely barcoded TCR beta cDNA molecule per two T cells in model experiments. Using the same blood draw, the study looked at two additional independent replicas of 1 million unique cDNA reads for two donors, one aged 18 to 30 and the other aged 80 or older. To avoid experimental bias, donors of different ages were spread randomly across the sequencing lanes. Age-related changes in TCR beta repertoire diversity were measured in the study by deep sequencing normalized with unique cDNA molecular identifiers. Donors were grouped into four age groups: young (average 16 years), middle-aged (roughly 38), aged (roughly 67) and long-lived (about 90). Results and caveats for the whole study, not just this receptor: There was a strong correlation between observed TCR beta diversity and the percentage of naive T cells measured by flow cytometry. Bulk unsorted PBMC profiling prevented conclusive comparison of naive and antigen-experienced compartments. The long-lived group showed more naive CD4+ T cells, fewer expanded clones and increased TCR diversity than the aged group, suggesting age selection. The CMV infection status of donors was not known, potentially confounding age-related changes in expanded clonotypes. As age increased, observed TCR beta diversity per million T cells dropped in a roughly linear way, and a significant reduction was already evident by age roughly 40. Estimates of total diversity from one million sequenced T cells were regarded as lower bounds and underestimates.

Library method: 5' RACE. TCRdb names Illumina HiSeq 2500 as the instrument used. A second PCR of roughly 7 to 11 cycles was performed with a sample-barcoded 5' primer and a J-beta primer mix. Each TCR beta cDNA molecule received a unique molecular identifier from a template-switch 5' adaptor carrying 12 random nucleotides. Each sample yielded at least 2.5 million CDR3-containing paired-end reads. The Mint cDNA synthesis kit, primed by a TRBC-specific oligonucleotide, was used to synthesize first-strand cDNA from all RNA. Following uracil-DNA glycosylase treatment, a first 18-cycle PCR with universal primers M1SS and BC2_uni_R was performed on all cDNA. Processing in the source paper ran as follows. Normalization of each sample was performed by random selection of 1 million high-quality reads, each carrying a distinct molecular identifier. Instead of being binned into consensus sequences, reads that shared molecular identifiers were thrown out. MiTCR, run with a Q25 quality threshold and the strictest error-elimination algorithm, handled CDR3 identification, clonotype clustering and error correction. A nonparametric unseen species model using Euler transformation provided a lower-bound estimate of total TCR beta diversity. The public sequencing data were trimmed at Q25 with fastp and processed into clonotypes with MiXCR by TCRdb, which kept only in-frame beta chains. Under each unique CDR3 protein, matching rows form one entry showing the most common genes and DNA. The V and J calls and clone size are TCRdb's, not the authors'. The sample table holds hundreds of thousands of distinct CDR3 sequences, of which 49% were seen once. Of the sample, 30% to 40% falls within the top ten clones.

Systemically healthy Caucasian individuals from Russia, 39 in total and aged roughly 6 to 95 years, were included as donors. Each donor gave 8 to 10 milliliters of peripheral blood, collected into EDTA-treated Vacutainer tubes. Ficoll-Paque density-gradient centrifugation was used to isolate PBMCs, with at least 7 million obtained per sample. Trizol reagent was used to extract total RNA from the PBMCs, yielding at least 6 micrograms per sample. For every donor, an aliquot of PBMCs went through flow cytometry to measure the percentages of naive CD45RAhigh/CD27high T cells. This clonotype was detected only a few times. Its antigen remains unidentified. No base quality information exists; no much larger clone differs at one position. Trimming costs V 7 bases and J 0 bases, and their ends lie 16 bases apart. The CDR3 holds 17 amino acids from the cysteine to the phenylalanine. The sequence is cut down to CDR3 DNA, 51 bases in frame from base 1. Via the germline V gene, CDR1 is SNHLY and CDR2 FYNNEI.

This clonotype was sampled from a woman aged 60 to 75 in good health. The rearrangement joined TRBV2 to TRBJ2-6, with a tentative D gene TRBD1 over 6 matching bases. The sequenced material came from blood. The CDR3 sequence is CASTGASRPSGANVLTF. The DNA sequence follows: TGTGCCAGCACAGGGGCGTCCCGCCCCTCTGGGGCCAACGTCCTGACTTTC.